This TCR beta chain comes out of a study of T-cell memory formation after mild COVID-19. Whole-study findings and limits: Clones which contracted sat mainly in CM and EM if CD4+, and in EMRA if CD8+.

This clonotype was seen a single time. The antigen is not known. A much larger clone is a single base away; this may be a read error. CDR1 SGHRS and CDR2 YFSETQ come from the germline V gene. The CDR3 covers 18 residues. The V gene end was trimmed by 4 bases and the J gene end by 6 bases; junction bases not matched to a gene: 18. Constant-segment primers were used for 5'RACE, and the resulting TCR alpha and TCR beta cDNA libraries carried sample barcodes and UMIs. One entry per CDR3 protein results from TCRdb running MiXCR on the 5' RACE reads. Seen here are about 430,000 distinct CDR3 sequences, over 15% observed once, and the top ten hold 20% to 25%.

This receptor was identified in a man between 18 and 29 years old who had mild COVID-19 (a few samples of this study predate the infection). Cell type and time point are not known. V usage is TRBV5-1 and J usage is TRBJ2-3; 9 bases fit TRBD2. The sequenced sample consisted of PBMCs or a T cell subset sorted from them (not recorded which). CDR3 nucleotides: TGCGCCAGCAGCGACGGACTAGCGTGGGGGCGGAGATTCGATACGCAGTATTTT. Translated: CASSDGLAWGRRFDTQYF.